This T cell receptor beta chain is from a study of T cells in localized non-small cell lung cancer. Profiling relied on immunoSEQ multiplex PCR, and the TCRdb table lists in-frame clones only, not all of them. The sample includes around 25,000 clones, roughly 90% of them seen just once. Here the sequenced sample was peripheral blood, taken before any cancer treatment. The receptor was isolated from a woman aged 40-69 years with stage I lung adenocarcinoma.

CDR3 DNA sequence: TGTGCCAGCAGTTTCGCGGGACAGGGAGAGACCCAGTACTTC. This translates into CASSFAGQGETQYF. The chain couples TRBV6-6 to TRBJ2-5; TRBD1 aligns across 9 bases. The trim removed 4 bases at V and 4 bases at J, leaving 4 bases unmatched. CDR1 and CDR2 (germline): MNHNY, SVGAGI (reference sequence). The CDR3 contains 14 residues.